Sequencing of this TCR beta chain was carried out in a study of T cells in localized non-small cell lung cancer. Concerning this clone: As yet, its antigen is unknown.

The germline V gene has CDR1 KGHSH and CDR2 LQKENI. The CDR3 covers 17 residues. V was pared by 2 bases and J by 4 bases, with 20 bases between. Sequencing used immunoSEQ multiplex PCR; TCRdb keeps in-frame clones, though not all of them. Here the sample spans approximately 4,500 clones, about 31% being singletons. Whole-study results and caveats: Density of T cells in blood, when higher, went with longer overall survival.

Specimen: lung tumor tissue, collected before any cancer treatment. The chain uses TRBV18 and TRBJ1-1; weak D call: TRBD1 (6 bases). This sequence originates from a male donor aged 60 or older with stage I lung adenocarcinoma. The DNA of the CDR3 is TGTGCCAGCTCACCAGTAAGGCGGAGACAGGTGAGCACTGAAGCTTTCTTT. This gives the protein CASSPVRRRQVSTEAFF. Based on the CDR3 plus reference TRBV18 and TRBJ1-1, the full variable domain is NAGVMQNPRHLVRRRGQEARLRCSPMKGHSHVYWYRQLPEEGLKFMVYLQKENIIDESGMPKERFSAEFPKEGPSILRIQQVVRGDSAAYFCASSPVRRRQVSTEAFFGQGTRLTVV.